This T cell receptor beta chain emerged from a study of T cell changes during pregnancy in multiple sclerosis. The table came from immunoSEQ multiplex PCR; TCRdb's copy has only in-frame clones and leaves some out. Among roughly 72,000 clones, approximately 95% were seen once, and the ten largest hold roughly 0.14%. There are 15 residues in the CDR3. V lost 6 bases and J 8 bases, leaving 21 bases between the germline ends. Germline lookup yields CDR1 MNHNY and CDR2 SVGAGI (reference sequence). The gene calls are TRBV6-6 and TRBJ2-3; possibly TRBD2 for D (6 bases). The starting material was CD4+ T cells from peripheral blood mononuclear cells, obtained after pregnancy. This receptor was identified in a female donor with multiple sclerosis, enrolled in a pregnancy study. The CDR3 sequence: CASSPGTGLGVTQYF. The CDR3 DNA follows: TGTGCCAGCAGCCCTGGGACGGGACTCGGGGTTACGCAGTATTTT.